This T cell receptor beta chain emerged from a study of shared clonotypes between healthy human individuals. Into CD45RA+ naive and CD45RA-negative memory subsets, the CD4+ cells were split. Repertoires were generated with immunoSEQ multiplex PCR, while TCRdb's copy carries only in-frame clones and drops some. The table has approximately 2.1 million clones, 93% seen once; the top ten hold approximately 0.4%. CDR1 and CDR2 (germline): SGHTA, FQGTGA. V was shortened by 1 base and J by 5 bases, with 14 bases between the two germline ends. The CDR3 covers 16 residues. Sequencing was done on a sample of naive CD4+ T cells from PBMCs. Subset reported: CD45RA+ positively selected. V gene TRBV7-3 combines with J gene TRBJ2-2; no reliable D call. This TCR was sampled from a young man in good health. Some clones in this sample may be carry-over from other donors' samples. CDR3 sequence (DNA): TGTGCCAGCAGCTTAAAAGGGTACCACCTAACCGGGGAGCTGTTTTTT. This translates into CASSLKGYHLTGELFF.